The clone carrying this T cell receptor (beta chain) has more than one count but fewer than ten. Its specificity is unknown. The source of the sample is a study of T-cell reconstitution after alpha-beta-depleted transplantation in children. Findings of the study overall: Expanded graft clones numbering several hundred reportedly gave rise to alpha-beta T cells about two months after transplant. Fresh T-cell production supplied most of the T-cell counts and diversity seen one year after transplant. Recipient T cells and thymic progenitors that survived gave rise to the high TCRbeta diversity observed at day 60 in some patients.

Construction of the TCRbeta library involved unique molecular identifiers. One entry per CDR3 protein, called by TCRdb with MiXCR from the PCR reads. Among around 800,000 distinct CDR3 sequences, around 15% were seen once, and the ten largest hold about 5%. Here the sequenced sample was PBMCs, mostly from graft donor cells, taken 360 days after TCRalphabeta/CD19-depleted stem cell transplant. The clonotype was recovered from a male patient younger than 18 who had a stem cell transplant for acute lymphoblastic leukemia, so the T cells may come from the graft donor.

CDR3 sequence reads: CSVVGGLGEQYF. The CDR3 bases are TGCAGCGTTGTAGGGGGGCTCGGCGAGCAGTACTTC. The chain recombines TRBV29-1 with TRBJ2-7; either TRBD1 or TRBD2 may supply D (6 bases each). Germline lookup yields CDR1 SQVTM and CDR2 ANQGSEA. The V gene lost 4 bases and the J gene lost 6 bases, with 13 bases spanning the gap. The CDR3 covers 12 residues.